The 16 T cell receptor beta chains presented below share a single source sample, sequenced in a study of cytomegalovirus exposure and HLA in healthy donors. Primers included in the PCR were 60 Vbeta and 13 Jbeta primers. Measured with immunoSEQ multiplex PCR; TCRdb has only the in-frame clones, and not every one. The sample contains around 150,000 clones, 60% to 85% of which appear only once. The sample comprised PBMCs. Receptors originate from a woman aged 40 to 50 in good health and CMV-seronegative.

This sequence joins TRBV6-5 and TRBJ1-1; weak D call: TRBD1 (6 bases). Germline V lookup: CDR1 MNHEY, CDR2 SVGAGI. CDR3 length equals 14 residues. With 7 bases removed from V and 1 base from J, the gap between germline ends came to 13 bases. CDR3 region: CASIQLRGNTEAFF. The CDR3 coding sequence is TGTGCCAGCATACAACTCAGGGGGAACACTGAAGCTTTCTTT.

The V and J genes are TRBV9 and TRBJ1-4; unclear D gene. There are 14 residues in the CDR3. V dropped 0 bases and J dropped 5 bases, with 8 bases sitting between them. Germline lookup yields CDR1 SGDLS and CDR2 YYNGEE. CDR3 in amino acids: CASSVGRVNEKLFF. The CDR3 DNA reads as TGTGCCAGCAGCGTAGGTCGGGTGAATGAAAAACTGTTTTTT.

This chain links TRBV2 with TRBJ1-5, with 7 positions matching TRBD1. CDR3 length: 14 amino acids. The V gene end was trimmed by 9 bases and the J gene end by 2 bases; junction bases not matched to a gene: 7. In germline, CDR1 is SNHLY, CDR2 FYNNEI. The CDR3 region is CASSRGQRNQPQHF. The CDR3 bases are TGTGCCAGTTCCCGGGGACAGCGCAATCAGCCCCAGCATTTT.

The gene calls are TRBV10-3 and TRBJ2-7, with 9 positions matching TRBD1. Germline V gene sequence: CDR1 ENHRY, CDR2 SYGVKD. CDR3 size: 14 residues. Unmatched junction bases numbered 8, after V lost 11 bases and J lost 0 bases. The CDR3 reads CAASGTGSSYEQYF. In DNA, the CDR3 is TGTGCCGCCTCCGGGACAGGGAGCTCCTACGAGCAGTACTTC.

The rearrangement joins TRBV5-1 to TRBJ2-3; 15 bases are shared with TRBD2. V was clipped by 1 base and J by 1 base; unmatched bases: 4. Germline loops: CDR1 SGHRS, CDR2 YFSETQ. The CDR3 is made up of 18 amino acids. CDR3 amino acids: CASSLLRTSGGGTDTQYF. The DNA for the CDR3 is TGCGCCAGCAGCTTGCTCAGGACTAGCGGGGGGGGCACAGATACGCAGTATTTT.

A word on this clone: The sample holds other DNA sequences that translate to the same CDR3. This sequence joins TRBV30 and TRBJ1-3, with unresolved D. This CDR3 has 12 amino acids. In germline, CDR1 is GTSNPN, CDR2 SVGIG (reference sequence). The V end was cut by 0 bases, the J end by 4 bases, with 4 bases between. The CDR3 nucleotides read TGTGCCTGGAGTGTAGAGGGAAACACCATATATTTT. This codes for CAWSVEGNTIYF. Supplemented by reference TRBV30 and TRBJ1-3, the full variable domain reads SQTIHQWPATLVQPVGSPLSLECTVEGTSNPNLYWYRQAAGRGLQLLFYSVGIGQISSEVPQNLSASRPQDRQFILSSKKLLLSDSGFYLCAWSVEGNTIYFGEGSWLTVV.

The chain employs TRBV11-1 and TRBJ2-2; 11 bases line up with TRBD2. This CDR3 has 13 residues. Germline-derived CDR1 and CDR2 are SGHAT and FQDESV (reference sequence). Trimming took 6 bases from V and 8 from J; bases not matched to a gene: 2. CDR3 loop: CASSTSGGGELFF. CDR3 bases: TGTGCCAGCAGTACTAGCGGGGGTGGGGAGCTGTTTTTT. The variable domain in full, completed from reference TRBV11-1 and TRBJ2-2, reads EAEVAQSPRYKITEKSQAVAFWCDPISGHATLYWYRQILGQGPELLVQFQDESVVDDSQLPKDRFSAERLKGVDSTLKIQPAELGDSAMYLCASSTSGGGELFFGEGSRLTVL.

V gene TRBV29-1 combines with J gene TRBJ2-7; weak D call: TRBD1 (5 bases). CDR1 and CDR2 from the germline V gene are SQVTM and ANQGSEA. V was pared by 2 bases and J by 2 bases, with 10 bases between. The CDR3 runs 13 residues. DNA of the CDR3: TGCAGCGTTGAAACAAGACAGCCCTACGAGCAGTACTTC. Residues: CSVETRQPYEQYF.

The chain uses TRBV5-4 and TRBJ2-5; 10 bases align to TRBD1. V lost 0 bases, J lost 2 bases, and 4 bases stayed unmatched. This CDR3 contains 16 residues. The germline V gene has CDR1 SGHNT and CDR2 YYREEE (reference sequence). CDR3 sequence (DNA): TGTGCCAGCAGCTTGGGACAGGGGGCTGGGCAAGAGACCCAGTACTTC. Protein sequence: CASSLGQGAGQETQYF.

CDR3 sequence: CAIRLDRGDTEAFF. CDR3 nucleotides: TGTGCCATCAGGTTGGACAGGGGAGACACTGAAGCTTTCTTT. The chain couples TRBV10-3 to TRBJ1-1, with TRBD1 matching 9 bases. Germline V gene data show CDR1 as ENHRY and CDR2 as SYGVKD. V was pared by 6 bases and J by 3 bases, with 5 bases of the junction left unmatched. This CDR3 contains 14 residues.

This clone was counted a few times. This chain connects TRBV2 to TRBJ2-5; D remains unclear. Germline CDR1 is SNHLY and CDR2 is FYNNEI. This CDR3 is 11 amino acids long. The V end lost 4 bases, the J end lost 8 bases, and 8 bases lay between the germline ends. CDR3 nucleotides: TGTGCCAGCAGTGGGGCCGTAACCCAGTACTTC. Translating it yields CASSGAVTQYF.

The CDR3 here is CASSQDTVRYTEAFF. Written as DNA, the CDR3 is TGCGCCAGCAGCCAAGACACAGTTAGGTACACTGAAGCTTTCTTT. The V call is TRBV4-1, the J call TRBJ1-1; D unclear. V lost 0 bases and J lost 3, with 11 bases in between. The length of the CDR3 is 15 residues. Germline values: CDR1 MGHRA, CDR2 YSYEKL.

The V call is TRBV27, the J call TRBJ1-1; 9 positions match TRBD1. The CDR3 is 15 amino acids. Germline values: CDR1 MNHEY, CDR2 SMNVEV (reference sequence). Trimming cost V 1 base and J 3 bases; bases outside gene matches: 3. The CDR3 DNA follows: TGTGCCAGCAGTTTATATGACAGGGGGGACACTGAAGCTTTCTTT. As protein: CASSLYDRGDTEAFF.

The J gene is TRBJ2-5, the V gene TRBV28; 10 positions match TRBD2. The V segment lost 3 bases and the J segment 5 bases; nucleotides outside the gene matches: 6. The germline gives CDR1 MDHEN, CDR2 SYDVKM. This CDR3 has 15 amino acids. The chain's CDR3 is CASSFKRGGFETQYF. In DNA form, the CDR3 reads TGTGCCAGCAGTTTTAAGCGGGGGGGCTTCGAGACCCAGTACTTC. Supplemented by reference TRBV28 and TRBJ2-5, the full variable domain reads DVKVTQSSRYLVKRTGEKVFLECVQDMDHENMFWYRQDPGLGLRLIYFSYDVKMKEKGDIPEGYSVSREKKERFSLILESASTNQTSMYLCASSFKRGGFETQYFGPGTRLLVL.

The chain carries TRBV19 and TRBJ1-5; no reliable D call. This CDR3 comprises 12 residues. V was clipped by 6 bases and J by 3 bases, with 6 bases between them. The germline CDR1 and CDR2 sequences are LNHDA and SQIVND (reference sequence). Here the CDR3 DNA reads TGTGCCAGTAGACAGAACAATCAGCCCCAGCATTTT. Protein: CASRQNNQPQHF.

The chain has TRBV5-1 and TRBJ1-2; D is perhaps TRBD1 (5 bases). V lost 0 bases and J lost 2, with 11 bases in between. CDR3 length: 15 residues. The germline V gene encodes CDR1 SGHRS and CDR2 YFSETQ. The CDR3 DNA reads TGCGCCAGCAGCTTGGACGGGGGAATAAACTATGGCTACACCTTC. Translation gives CASSLDGGINYGYTF.